A selection of T cell receptor beta chains follows, all from one sample in a study of blood T cells in healthy people across ages. One entry per CDR3 protein, called by TCRdb with MiXCR from the 5' RACE reads. This sample has hundreds of thousands of distinct CDR3 sequences, with approximately 65% found just once. The sample comprised blood. The receptor source for this set is a young man in good health. Both conserved end residues are part of each CDR3. D genes are given only for firm matches. Expanded clones are given a class, and other clones once, few, many or no size at all.

14	-	TRBV9	TRBJ2-1	-	CASSVAQSYNEQFF	TGTGCCAGCAGCGTAGCGCAGTCGTACAATGAGCAGTTCTTC
14	-	TRBV29-1	TRBJ2-7	-	CSVIGAYGYYEQYF	TGCAGCGTTATAGGGGCTTACGGTTACTACGAGCAGTACTTC
13	-	TRBV10-3	TRBJ1-6	-	CAISEEEGSPLHF	TGTGCCATCAGCGAGGAAGAGGGGTCACCCCTCCACTTT
18	few	TRBV21-1	TRBJ2-1	-	CASSKSEPGGVGYNEQFF	TGTGCCAGCAGCAAATCTGAACCGGGGGGGGTGGGATACAATGAGCAGTTCTTC
15	-	TRBV29-1	TRBJ2-1	TRBD1	CSVEGGQGRYDEQFF	TGCAGCGTGGAGGGGGGACAGGGAAGGTATGATGAGCAGTTCTTC
15	few	TRBV6-2/TRBV6-3	TRBJ2-7	TRBD1	CASRRLGQGAYEQYF	TGTGCCAGCAGAAGACTGGGACAGGGGGCCTACGAGCAGTACTTC
15	few	TRBV27	TRBJ2-5	-	CASSFRSLSRETQYF	TGTGCCAGCAGTTTCCGAAGCCTATCGCGGGAGACCCAGTACTTC
14	-	TRBV5-1	TRBJ2-7	-	CASSLVTGTHEQYF	TGCGCCAGCAGCTTGGTGACGGGCACCCACGAGCAGTACTTC
15	-	TRBV20-1	TRBJ2-7	TRBD1	CSASKDRGASYEQYF	TGCAGTGCTAGTAAGGACAGGGGGGCGTCCTACGAGCAGTACTTC
17	-	TRBV20-1	TRBJ2-3	-	CSARDSVSVGFTDTQYF	TGCAGTGCTAGAGATTCAGTAAGCGTCGGGTTCACAGATACGCAGTATTTT
15	few	TRBV20-1	TRBJ1-4	-	CSAGVAGPTNEKLFF	TGCAGTGCTGGGGTCGCGGGACCAACTAATGAAAAACTGTTTTTT
15	-	TRBV29-1	TRBJ2-5	-	CSVDRRAPNGETQYF	TGCAGCGTTGATCGGAGGGCACCGAATGGAGAGACCCAGTACTTC
16	-	TRBV7-3	TRBJ2-1	-	CASSLMRPGASNEQFF	TGTGCCAGCAGCTTAATGAGACCGGGGGCCTCCAATGAGCAGTTCTTC
12	-	TRBV7-9	TRBJ2-5	-	CASRVGGNEQYF	TGTGCCAGCAGGGTGGGGGGCAATGAGCAGTACTTC
15	once	TRBV20-1	TRBJ2-7	-	CSARDLEAMAYEQYF	TGCAGTGCTAGAGATCTTGAGGCAATGGCCTACGAGCAGTACTTC
10	-	TRBV20-1	TRBJ2-5	-	CSAIFETQYF	TGCAGTGCTATCTTTGAGACCCAGTACTTC
11	-	TRBV6-6	TRBJ2-7	-	CASSPVGEQYF	TGTGCCAGCAGTCCGGTAGGCGAGCAGTACTTC
11	-	TRBV6-5	TRBJ2-5	-	CASSRFETQYF	TGTGCCAGCAGCCGCTTCGAGACCCAGTACTTC
13	few	TRBV20-1	TRBJ2-3	-	CSAPPLQMDTQYF	TGCAGTGCGCCACCCCTACAGATGGATACGCAGTATTTT
15	-	TRBV6-5	TRBJ2-5	TRBD2	CASSDGLAEQETQYF	TGTGCCAGCAGTGATGGACTAGCGGAGCAAGAGACCCAGTACTTC
13	-	TRBV7-9	TRBJ1-2	TRBD1	CASDPGQGSGYTF	TGTGCCAGCGATCCGGGACAGGGCTCTGGCTACACCTTC
12	-	TRBV14	TRBJ2-3	-	CASSQTSDTQYF	TGTGCCAGCAGCCAGACTAGTGATACGCAGTATTTT
14	once	TRBV10-2	TRBJ2-1	-	CASSSVLRDNEQFF	TGCGCCAGCAGCAGCGTACTAAGGGACAATGAGCAGTTCTTC
14	-	TRBV9	TRBJ1-5	-	CASSVDGDRQPQHF	TGTGCCAGCAGCGTAGATGGGGATCGTCAGCCCCAGCATTTT
16	once	TRBV4-3	TRBJ1-6	-	CASSQDRISGLSPLHF	TGCGCCAGCAGCCAAGATCGGATCTCCGGTCTTTCACCCCTCCACTTT
15	once	TRBV28	TRBJ1-4	-	CASSFIRDQNEKLFF	TGTGCCAGCAGTTTTATCAGGGACCAGAATGAAAAACTGTTTTTT
14	-	TRBV6-1	TRBJ2-1	TRBD2	CASSASSGGNEQFF	TGTGCCAGCAGTGCCTCTAGCGGGGGGAATGAGCAGTTCTTC
14	-	TRBV20-1	TRBJ2-3	-	CSAQEVPSTDTQYF	TGCAGTGCCCAAGAGGTACCTAGCACAGATACGCAGTATTTT
11	-	TRBV7-9	TRBJ2-3	-	CASSVSHTQYF	TGTGCCAGCAGCGTGTCGCATACGCAGTATTTT
13	-	TRBV9	TRBJ2-7	-	CASSAGLGWEQYF	TGTGCCAGCAGCGCTGGACTCGGATGGGAGCAGTACTTC
15	-	TRBV5-1	TRBJ2-7	TRBD1	CASSSRTGSAYEQYF	TGCGCCAGCAGCTCACGGACAGGGAGCGCCTACGAGCAGTACTTC
15	-	TRBV4-2	TRBJ1-6	-	CASSQDGTRNSPLHF	TGTGCCAGCAGCCAAGATGGGACACGGAATTCACCCCTCCACTTT
13	-	TRBV6-5	TRBJ2-7	-	CASRRGVMNEQYF	TGTGCCAGCAGAAGGGGGGTTATGAACGAGCAGTACTTC
15	-	TRBV2	TRBJ2-3	TRBD1	CASRPRTGGTDTQYF	TGTGCCAGCAGGCCACGGACAGGGGGAACAGATACGCAGTATTTT
13	-	TRBV12-3/TRBV12-4	TRBJ2-7	-	CASRSADSYEQYF	TGTGCCAGCAGGTCCGCTGACTCCTACGAGCAGTACTTC
15	-	TRBV7-2	TRBJ2-3	TRBD1	CASSPWTGPTDTQYF	TGTGCCAGCAGCCCTTGGACAGGCCCCACAGATACGCAGTATTTT
12	-	TRBV29-1	TRBJ1-4	-	CSVEGRGGGLFF	TGCAGCGTTGAAGGTCGGGGGGGAGGACTGTTTTTT
13	-	TRBV24-1	TRBJ2-5	-	CATSDYVQETQYF	TGTGCCACCAGTGATTACGTTCAAGAGACCCAGTACTTC
11	-	TRBV10-2	TRBJ2-1	-	CASSPTGKAFF	TGCGCCAGCAGTCCCACGGGAAAGGCGTTCTTC
17	-	TRBV9	TRBJ2-4	TRBD1	CASSARSGQLAKNIQYF	TGTGCCAGCAGCGCCCGATCGGGACAGCTAGCCAAAAACATTCAGTACTTC
18	-	TRBV6-5	TRBJ2-6	TRBD1	CASSYLGQGAGGANVLTF	TGTGCCAGCAGTTACTTGGGACAGGGGGCTGGGGGGGCCAACGTCCTGACTTTC
13	-	TRBV10-3	TRBJ1-4	TRBD1	CAISENTGQKLFF	TGTGCCATCAGTGAGAATACGGGACAGAAACTGTTTTTT
16	-	TRBV9	TRBJ2-3	TRBD2	CASSVVGGGAFDTQYF	TGTGCCAGCAGCGTAGTTGGCGGGGGGGCTTTCGATACGCAGTATTTT
15	-	TRBV6-2/TRBV6-3	TRBJ1-1	-	CASSQRVGGPSEAFF	TGTGCCAGCAGTCAGCGAGTCGGGGGGCCCTCGGAAGCTTTCTTT
15	-	TRBV20-1	TRBJ1-5	-	CSARKGTYSNQPQHF	TGCAGTGCTAGGAAGGGGACCTATAGCAATCAGCCCCAGCATTTT
16	few	TRBV6-2/TRBV6-3	TRBJ1-2	TRBD1	CASRPEGQGSFYGYTF	TGTGCCAGCAGACCCGAAGGACAGGGGAGCTTCTATGGCTACACCTTC
12	-	TRBV7-2	TRBJ2-7	-	CASSLVGIEQYF	TGTGCCAGCAGCTTAGTAGGGATCGAGCAGTACTTC
14	-	TRBV4-3	TRBJ1-1	-	CASSQALERSEAFF	TGCGCCAGCAGCCAGGCTCTAGAACGTTCTGAAGCTTTCTTT
15	-	TRBV6-5	TRBJ2-7	TRBD1	CASSYETGARREQYF	TGTGCCAGCAGTTACGAGACAGGGGCGCGGCGTGAGCAGTACTTC
11	-	TRBV20-1	TRBJ2-3	-	CSARGVDTQYF	TGCAGTGCTAGAGGAGTAGATACGCAGTATTTT
14	-	TRBV6-5	TRBJ2-7	TRBD2	CASSRLAGSYEQYF	TGTGCCAGCAGTCGACTAGCGGGATCCTACGAGCAGTACTTC
14	many	TRBV7-2	TRBJ2-3	TRBD2	CASSQTSGTDTQYF	TGTGCCAGCAGCCAGACTAGCGGCACAGATACGCAGTATTTT
16	few	TRBV27	TRBJ2-7	-	CASSFPPGSDVYEQYF	TGTGCCAGCAGTTTCCCTCCGGGGTCGGACGTCTACGAGCAGTACTTC
15	-	TRBV20-1	TRBJ2-5	-	CSARDYQSLQETQYF	TGCAGTGCTAGAGATTATCAGTCCTTACAAGAGACCCAGTACTTC
14	few	TRBV5-1	TRBJ2-5	-	CASNPGTTRETQYF	TGCGCCAGCAATCCCGGGACGACTCGAGAGACCCAGTACTTC
13	-	TRBV6-2/TRBV6-3	TRBJ2-1	-	CASSYSRLNEQFF	TGTGCCAGCAGTTACTCCCGTCTTAATGAGCAGTTCTTC
15	-	TRBV7-6	TRBJ2-7	-	CASSQARGGSYEQYF	TGTGCCAGCAGCCAAGCCAGGGGTGGGTCCTACGAGCAGTACTTC
14	many	TRBV4-3	TRBJ2-7	-	CASSPGETSYEQYF	TGCGCCAGCAGCCCGGGGGAGACTAGTTACGAGCAGTACTTC
15	-	TRBV5-1	TRBJ2-1	-	CASSLDRGTAHEQFF	TGCGCCAGCAGCTTGGATCGGGGCACGGCCCATGAGCAGTTCTTC
14	few	TRBV20-1	TRBJ2-5	-	CSAREPRIQETQYF	TGCAGTGCTAGAGAACCTCGGATCCAAGAGACCCAGTACTTC